This T cell receptor (beta chain) was sequenced during a study of shared clonotypes between healthy human individuals. CDR3 size: 13 residues. With 3 bases removed from V and 10 bases from J, the gap between germline ends came to 17 bases. Per germline, CDR1 SGDLS and CDR2 YYNGEE. The authors divided CD4+ cells into CD45RA+ naive and CD45RA-negative memory subsets. Libraries were prepared by immunoSEQ multiplex PCR; TCRdb keeps only in-frame clonotypes and omits some of them. Among 780,000 or so clones listed, 72% were seen once. This clone was observed at least ten times. The receptor was derived from a woman aged 25 to 39 in good health. This chain connects TRBV9 to TRBJ2-7; TRBD1 might be the D (6 bases). The specimen was memory CD4+ T cells sorted from blood. The subset denotes: CD45RA-negative fraction. CDR3 residues: CASSAQQGLEQYF. The DNA of the CDR3 is TGTGCCAGCAGCGCACAACAGGGTCTGGAACAGTACTTC.